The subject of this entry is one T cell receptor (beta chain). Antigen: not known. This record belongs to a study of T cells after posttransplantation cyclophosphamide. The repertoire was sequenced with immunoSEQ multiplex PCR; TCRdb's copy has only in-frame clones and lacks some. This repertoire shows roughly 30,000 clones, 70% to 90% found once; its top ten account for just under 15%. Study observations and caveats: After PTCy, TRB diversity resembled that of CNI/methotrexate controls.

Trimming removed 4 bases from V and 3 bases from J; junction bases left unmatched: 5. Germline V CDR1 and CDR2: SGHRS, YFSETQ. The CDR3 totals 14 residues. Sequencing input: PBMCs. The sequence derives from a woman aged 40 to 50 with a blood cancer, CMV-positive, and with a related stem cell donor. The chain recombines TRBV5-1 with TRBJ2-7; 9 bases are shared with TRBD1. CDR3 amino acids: CASSPETGGYEQYF. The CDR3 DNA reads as TGCGCCAGCAGCCCAGAGACAGGGGGCTACGAGCAGTACTTC.